The 30 T cell receptor delta chains presented below share a single source sample, sequenced in a study of Vδ1+ human thymocytes. Sequences come from RNA converted to cDNA by reverse transcription. CDR3 amplicons came from multiplex PCR with pooled V-gene forward and constant-region reverse primers. TCRdb reapplied CATT to the multiplex PCR reads. This sample yields fewer than 90,000 delta-chain clones, of which about 35% are seen a single time; about 0.24% belongs to the top ten. Study-wide results and limits: Highly polyclonal TRG and TRD repertoires with Gaussian CDR3 length distributions appeared in thymus.

Their recognized antigens are unknown. Sequenced: Vdelta1+ gamma-delta thymocytes from the thymus. The subset here: FACS-sorted CD3+ TCRalphabeta- TCRVdelta1+ TCRVdelta2- thymocytes. The source is a boy under three years old who had congenital heart surgery.

The chain has TRDV1 and TRDJ1; perhaps TRDD3 as D (6 bases). V lost 4 bases, J lost 5 bases, and 26 bases lay in between. The CDR3 runs to 18 residues. CDR1 is TSWWSYY, CDR2 QGS, per germline. DNA of the CDR3: TGTGCTCTTGGGGGCAAAGGACTCACGCCTCGGGGATGGGATAAACTCATCTTT. Its translation: CALGGKGLTPRGWDKLIF.

The chain couples TRDV1 to TRDJ1; TRDD3 matches at 11 bases. The V segment lost 2 bases and the J segment 10 bases; nucleotides outside the gene matches: 24. Germline lookup yields CDR1 TSWWSYY and CDR2 QGS. The CDR3 loop spans 20 amino acids. For the CDR3, the DNA is TGTGCTCTTGGGGAAAGGCCCTACCCCTTGGGTGGGGGATACGCTCAAGGACTCATCTTT. It codes for CALGERPYPLGGGYAQGLIF.

A single count supports this clone. V usage is TRDV1 and J usage is TRDJ1; 9 bases match TRDD2. CDR3 size: 21 residues. Germline V gives CDR1 TSWWSYY, CDR2 QGS. V trimming: 3 bases; J trimming: 0 bases; junction bases outside the gene matches: 20. The CDR3 region has the DNA TGTGCTCTTGGGGATCACCCACATCGGCCTTCCTACCTCCTATACACCGATAAACTCATCTTT. It specifies CALGDHPHRPSYLLYTDKLIF.

The chain employs TRDV1 and TRDJ1; TRDD3 aligns across 12 bases. The V gene end was trimmed by 1 base and the J gene end by 0 bases; junction bases not matched to a gene: 21. CDR3 size: 23 residues. CDR1 and CDR2 (germline): TSWWSYY, QGS. The CDR3 bases are TGTGCTCTTGGGGAACGGCAAATTTACAGGGTCGTACTGGGGGATACTAACACCGATAAACTCATCTTT. It codes for CALGERQIYRVVLGDTNTDKLIF.

The rearrangement links TRDV1 to TRDJ1; D is unclear. Germline CDR1 is TSWWSYY and CDR2 is QGS. Trimming shortened V by 7 bases and J by 4 bases, and 22 bases separated the two germline ends. The CDR3 length is 16 residues. The CDR3 here is CALVGGSPGSDDKLIF. CDR3 in DNA: TGTGCTCTTGTAGGCGGCTCTCCGGGGTCCGACGATAAACTCATCTTT.

The V call is TRDV1, the J call TRDJ1; 11 bases map to TRDD3. The CDR3 loop spans 22 amino acids. With V trimmed by 2 bases and J by 0 bases, 20 bases remained unmatched. CDR1 TSWWSYY and CDR2 QGS come from the germline V gene. The CDR3 bases are TGTGCTCTTGGGGAAATCCGTGGTGGGGGATACGCGGTGGTCCAGTACACCGATAAACTCATCTTT. The encoded protein is CALGEIRGGGYAVVQYTDKLIF.

This clone came up a few times. The gene calls are TRDV1 and TRDJ1, with D tentatively TRDD2 (8 bases). Germline CDR1 is TSWWSYY and CDR2 is QGS. The V gene lost 1 base and the J gene lost 7 bases, with 28 bases spanning the gap. This CDR3 is 19 amino acids long. The DNA of the CDR3 is TGTGCTCTTGGGGAACATTTAAGCCTTCCTAAAGGATCTGGGGGTAAACTCATCTTT. Translating it yields CALGEHLSLPKGSGGKLIF.

The J gene is TRDJ1, the V gene TRDV1; 9 nucleotides align to TRDD3. Unmatched junction bases numbered 25, after V lost 5 bases and J lost 0 bases. The CDR3 consists of 22 residues. In germline, CDR1 is TSWWSYY, CDR2 QGS. CDR3 coding DNA: TGTGCTCTTGGGCCCCGGCGGGCCTTCCTGCCCACTGGGGGACTACACACCGATAAACTCATCTTT. Translated: CALGPRRAFLPTGGLHTDKLIF.

The chain has TRDV1 and TRDJ1; D could derive from TRDD1 or TRDD2 (5 bases each). The V end was cut by 0 bases, the J end by 0 bases, with 23 bases between. The germline gives CDR1 TSWWSYY, CDR2 QGS. This CDR3 is built from 20 residues. CDR3 sequence reads: CALGELVAYGALKYTDKLIF. The CDR3 DNA reads as TGTGCTCTTGGGGAACTCGTGGCCTACGGGGCGCTGAAATACACCGATAAACTCATCTTT.

The genes are TRDV1 and TRDJ1, with 7 bases matching TRDD3. V trimming: 0 bases; J trimming: 0 bases; junction bases outside the gene matches: 22. Germline V gives CDR1 TSWWSYY, CDR2 QGS. The CDR3 runs to 22 residues. The CDR3 region has the DNA TGTGCTCTTGGGGAACTACCACCCCACTGGGGTAGCTCCGATATGTACACCGATAAACTCATCTTT. Amino acid sequence: CALGELPPHWGSSDMYTDKLIF.

J is TRDJ1 and V is TRDV1; D unresolved. The CDR3 is made up of 14 amino acids. V lost 3 bases and J lost 2, with 10 bases in between. Germline V CDR1 and CDR2: TSWWSYY, QGS. CDR3 sequence (DNA): TGTGCTCTTGGGGACCTGCCCTTTACCGATAAACTCATCTTT. It codes for CALGDLPFTDKLIF.

The chain couples TRDV1 to TRDJ1; 8 nucleotides align to TRDD3. Per germline, CDR1 TSWWSYY and CDR2 QGS. After removal of 2 bases from V and 1 base from J, the junction contained 15 bases not matched to a gene. This CDR3 has 19 residues. This CDR3 reads CALGEGRAGIPKSTDKLIF. CDR3 in DNA: TGTGCTCTTGGGGAAGGGCGAGCGGGGATACCGAAGTCCACCGATAAACTCATCTTT.

Details on this clone: Different DNA sequences within this sample yield the same CDR3. V and J are TRDV1 and TRDJ1, with TRDD3 as a possible D gene (5 bases). Germline values: CDR1 TSWWSYY, CDR2 QGS. The CDR3 extends over 20 amino acids. V lost 0 bases to trimming and J lost 0 bases, with 23 bases between them. The CDR3 here is CALGELRASRGAKYTDKLIF. The DNA for the CDR3 is TGTGCTCTTGGGGAACTTAGAGCCTCCCGGGGGGCTAAGTACACCGATAAACTCATCTTT.

The rearrangement links TRDV1 to TRDJ1, with 7 bases fitting TRDD3. The CDR3 has 16 residues. In germline, CDR1 is TSWWSYY, CDR2 QGS. Trimming at V came to 9 bases and at J to 1 base, leaving 14 bases not matched to a gene. The CDR3 nucleotides read TGTGCTCTGGCCCGTTACTGGGGTATACGCACCGATAAACTCATCTTT. Its translation is CALARYWGIRTDKLIF.

This clone was found a few times. The chain has TRDV1 and TRDJ1, with TRDD2 matching 7 bases. Germline V gene lookup returns CDR1 TSWWSYY and CDR2 QGS. The CDR3 is 18 residues long. Trimming took 0 bases from V and 3 from J; bases not matched to a gene: 13. The CDR3 protein is CALGELVYFLVHADKLIF. The CDR3 DNA reads TGTGCTCTTGGGGAACTAGTTTACTTCCTAGTACACGCCGATAAACTCATCTTT.

On this clone: A junction boundary mismatches the germline segment, possibly from a read error. Other DNA sequences from this sample encode an identical CDR3 as well. The rearrangement uses TRDV1 and TRDJ2; tentative D call: TRDD3 (6 bases). Germline values: CDR1 TSWWSYY, CDR2 QGS. The CDR3 totals 19 residues. The DNA for the CDR3 is TGTGCTCTTGGGGAACTGTCGGCTGATACGCGACGAACGACAGCCCAACTCTTCTTT. Translating it yields CALGELSADTRRTTAQLFF.

The chain is built from TRDV2 and TRDJ3; 13 positions agree with TRDD3. V lost 3 bases and J lost 2; bases outside the gene matches: 9. This CDR3 has 20 amino acids. In germline, CDR1 is GEAIGNYY, CDR2 EKD. CDR3 protein: CACDLVLGDTPPWDTRQMFF. As DNA, the CDR3 is TGTGCCTGTGACCTTGTACTGGGGGATACGCCACCCTGGGACACCCGACAGATGTTTTTC.

A few counts support this clone. J is TRDJ1 and V is TRDV1; the match to TRDD3 covers 8 bases. The CDR3 consists of 17 residues. CDR1 and CDR2 (germline): TSWWSYY, QGS. Germline trimming cut 9 bases from V and 5 bases from J; bases unmatched to any gene: 20. The CDR3: CALQLPVGDHKEDKLIF. DNA for the CDR3: TGTGCTCTCCAGCTACCGGTGGGGGATCATAAGGAGGATAAACTCATCTTT.

This clone was counted at least ten times. The chain uses TRDV2 and TRDJ1, with TRDD3 as a possible D gene (6 bases). This CDR3 has 17 amino acids. Trimming removed 0 bases from V and 0 bases from J, with 16 bases in between. Looked up from germline, CDR1 is GEAIGNYY and CDR2 is EKD. The CDR3 region is CACDTVRLGMYTDKLIF. The CDR3 region has the DNA TGTGCCTGTGACACCGTTCGGCTGGGGATGTACACCGATAAACTCATCTTT.

This clone was observed a handful of times. The same CDR3 can be traced to other DNA sequences in this sample. The chain uses TRDV1 and TRDJ1, with 11 nucleotides matching TRDD3. There are 17 residues in the CDR3. V dropped 0 bases and J dropped 4; count of bases not matched to a gene: 7. CDR1 and CDR2 (germline): TSWWSYY, QGS. The CDR3 region has the DNA TGTGCTCTTGGGGAACTAGGCCGTACTGGGGGATACGATAAACTCATCTTT. Translation gives CALGELGRTGGYDKLIF.

The chain couples TRDV2 to TRDJ1; 13 bases fit TRDD3. Germline V gene sequence: CDR1 GEAIGNYY, CDR2 EKD. The CDR3 consists of 17 residues. Trimming at V came to 0 bases and at J to 0 bases, leaving 3 bases not matched to a gene. The DNA for the CDR3 is TGTGCCTGTGACACCACAACTGGGGGATACGACACCGATAAACTCATCTTT. Encoded protein: CACDTTTGGYDTDKLIF.

The chain is built from TRDV1 and TRDJ1; 12 nucleotides agree with TRDD3. Germline trimming cut 0 bases from V and 1 base from J; bases unmatched to any gene: 12. The length of the CDR3 is 20 residues. Germline CDR1 reads TSWWSYY; CDR2 reads QGS. CDR3 sequence reads: CALGELTPGLGDTCTDKLIF. For the CDR3, the DNA is TGTGCTCTTGGGGAACTTACCCCGGGCCTGGGGGATACGTGCACCGATAAACTCATCTTT.

A remark on this clone: The sample contains more than one DNA sequence encoding this CDR3. This chain joins TRDV1 and TRDJ1, with 9 bases identical to TRDD3. Germline loops: CDR1 TSWWSYY, CDR2 QGS. V lost 2 bases to trimming and J lost 4 bases; unmatched junction nucleotides: 11. There are 17 residues in the CDR3. The CDR3, as DNA: TGTGCTCTTGGGGAAGCATCAGTACTGGGGGACGACGATAAACTCATCTTT. This codes for CALGEASVLGDDDKLIF.

This clone turned up a few times. The chain joins TRDV1 to TRDJ1; 13 nucleotides agree with TRDD3. Trimming at V came to 2 bases and at J to 0 bases, leaving 24 bases not matched to a gene. Germline CDR1 is TSWWSYY and CDR2 is QGS. The CDR3 extends over 24 amino acids. CDR3 residues: CALGEDSFLLVLGDTRPYTDKLIF. The CDR3 bases are TGTGCTCTTGGGGAAGACTCCTTCCTACTAGTACTGGGGGATACGCGGCCGTACACCGATAAACTCATCTTT.

A remark on this clone: A read error may be the cause here, since a much bigger clone is one base away. Other nucleotide sequences from this sample produce the same CDR3. The rearrangement uses TRDV2 and TRDJ3; D is unclear. V gave up 6 bases and J gave up 1 base, with 18 bases separating them. The CDR3 length is 18 residues. Germline V gives CDR1 GEAIGNYY, CDR2 EKD. The CDR3 DNA reads TGTGCCTGTCCTAGAGGAGGATCTCCGTCCTGGGACACCCGACAGATGTTTTTC. It encodes CACPRGGSPSWDTRQMFF.

The chain uses TRDV1 and TRDJ1, with D possibly being TRDD2 (5 bases). The CDR3 is made up of 21 amino acids. V dropped 2 bases and J dropped 9 bases, with 37 bases sitting between them. CDR1 is TSWWSYY and CDR2 is QGS in the germline V gene. The CDR3 nucleotides read TGTGCTCTTGGGGAATTTCCTCTCCTTCGGCCCCAACGCAACCGGGTCGGAGAACTCATCTTT. It encodes CALGEFPLLRPQRNRVGELIF.

The chain employs TRDV1 and TRDJ1, with 8 nucleotides matching TRDD3. Germline CDR1 is TSWWSYY and CDR2 is QGS. The CDR3 extends over 19 amino acids. Trimming took 6 bases from V and 10 from J; bases not matched to a gene: 28. The chain's CDR3 is CALGATFPLCTGGSERLIF. The CDR3 region has the DNA TGTGCTCTTGGAGCTACATTCCCCCTGTGTACTGGGGGGTCCGAGAGACTCATCTTT.

The V gene is TRDV1, the J gene TRDJ1; 10 bases line up with TRDD3. Germline V gives CDR1 TSWWSYY, CDR2 QGS. V gave up 3 bases and J gave up 0 bases; unmatched junction bases: 13. The CDR3 spans 19 residues. CDR3 nucleotides: TGTGCTCTTGGGGACCCGGGGGGACTGGGGGATGCCGACACCGATAAACTCATCTTT. It translates to CALGDPGGLGDADTDKLIF.

This clone was picked up a small number of times. This chain uses TRDV1 with TRDJ1, with a tentative D call TRDD3 (6 bases). The CDR3 covers 17 residues. V was pared by 5 bases and J by 3 bases, with 22 bases between. Germline V gives CDR1 TSWWSYY, CDR2 QGS. The CDR3 spells CALGILPWGRGADKLIF. CDR3 DNA: TGTGCTCTTGGGATCTTACCCTGGGGCCGAGGGGCCGATAAACTCATCTTT.

The sample holds a few counts of this clone. J is TRDJ1 and V is TRDV1; TRDD3 aligns across 10 bases. The CDR3 spans 21 residues. Germline CDR1 reads TSWWSYY; CDR2 reads QGS. V dropped 1 base and J dropped 0; count of bases not matched to a gene: 17. CDR3 sequence reads: CALGERQLGDIRGPYTDKLIF. Written as DNA, the CDR3 is TGTGCTCTTGGGGAACGCCAGCTGGGGGATATTAGGGGGCCTTACACCGATAAACTCATCTTT.